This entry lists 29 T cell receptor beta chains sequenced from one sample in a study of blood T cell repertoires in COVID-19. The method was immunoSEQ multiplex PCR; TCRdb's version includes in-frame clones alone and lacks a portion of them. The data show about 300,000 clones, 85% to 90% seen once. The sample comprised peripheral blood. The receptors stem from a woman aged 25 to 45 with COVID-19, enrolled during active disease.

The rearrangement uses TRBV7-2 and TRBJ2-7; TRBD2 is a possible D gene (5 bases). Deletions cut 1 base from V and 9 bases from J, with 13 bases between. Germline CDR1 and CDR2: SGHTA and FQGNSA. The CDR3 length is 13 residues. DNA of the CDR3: TGTGCCAGCAGCTTAGGGATCGGGGAAGTGCAGTACTTC. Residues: CASSLGIGEVQYF.

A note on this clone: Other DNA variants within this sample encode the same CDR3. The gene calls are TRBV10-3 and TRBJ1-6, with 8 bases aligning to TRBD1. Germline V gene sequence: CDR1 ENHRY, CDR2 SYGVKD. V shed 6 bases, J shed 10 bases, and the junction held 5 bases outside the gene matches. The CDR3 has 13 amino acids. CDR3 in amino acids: CAISGQGDSPLHF. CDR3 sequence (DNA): TGTGCCATCAGCGGACAGGGAGACTCACCCCTCCACTTT.

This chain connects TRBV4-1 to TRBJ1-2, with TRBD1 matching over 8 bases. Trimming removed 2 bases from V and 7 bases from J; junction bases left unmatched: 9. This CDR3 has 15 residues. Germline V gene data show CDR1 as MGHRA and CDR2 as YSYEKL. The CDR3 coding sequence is TGCGCCAGCAGCCAATCTATCAGGACAGGGCCTGGCTACACCTTC. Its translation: CASSQSIRTGPGYTF.

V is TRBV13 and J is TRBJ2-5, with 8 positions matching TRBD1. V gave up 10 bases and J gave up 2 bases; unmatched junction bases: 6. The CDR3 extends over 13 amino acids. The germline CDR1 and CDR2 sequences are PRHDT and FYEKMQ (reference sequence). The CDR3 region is CATGTGLQETQYF. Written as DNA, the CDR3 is TGTGCCACCGGGACAGGCCTGCAAGAGACCCAGTACTTC.

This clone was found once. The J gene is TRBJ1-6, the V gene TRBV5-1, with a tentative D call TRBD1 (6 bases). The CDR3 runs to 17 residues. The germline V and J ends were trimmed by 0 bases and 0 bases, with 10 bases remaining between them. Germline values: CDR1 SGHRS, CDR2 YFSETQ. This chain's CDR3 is CASSLDRASSYNSPLHF. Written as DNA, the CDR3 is TGCGCCAGCAGCTTGGACAGGGCGAGCTCCTATAATTCACCCCTCCACTTT. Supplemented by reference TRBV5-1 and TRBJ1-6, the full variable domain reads KAGVTQTPRYLIKTRGQQVTLSCSPISGHRSVSWYQQTPGQGLQFLFEYFSETQRNKGNFPGRFSGRQFSNSRSEMNVSTLELGDSALYLCASSLDRASSYNSPLHFGNGTRLTVT.

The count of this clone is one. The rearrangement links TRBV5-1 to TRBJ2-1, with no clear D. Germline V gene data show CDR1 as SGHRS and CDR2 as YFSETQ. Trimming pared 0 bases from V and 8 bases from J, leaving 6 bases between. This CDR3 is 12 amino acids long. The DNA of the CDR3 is TGCGCCAGCAGCTTGGACTATGATGAGCAGTTCTTC. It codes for CASSLDYDEQFF.

The CDR3 region has the DNA TGTGCCAGCAGCTTATCTGCGGGGGTGGAGACCCAGTACTTC. As protein: CASSLSAGVETQYF. The rearrangement uses TRBV5-4 and TRBJ2-5, with TRBD2 matching 7 bases. CDR1 SGHNT and CDR2 YYREEE come from the germline V gene (reference sequence). The ends lost 2 bases at V and 5 bases at J; junction bases unmatched: 6. CDR3 length: 14 residues.

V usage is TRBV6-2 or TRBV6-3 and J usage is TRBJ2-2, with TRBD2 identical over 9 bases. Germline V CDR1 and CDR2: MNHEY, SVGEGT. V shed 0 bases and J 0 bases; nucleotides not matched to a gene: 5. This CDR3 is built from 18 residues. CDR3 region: CASSYSRLAGSNTGELFF. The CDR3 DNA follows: TGTGCCAGCAGTTACTCCAGGCTAGCGGGGTCGAACACCGGGGAGCTGTTTTTT.

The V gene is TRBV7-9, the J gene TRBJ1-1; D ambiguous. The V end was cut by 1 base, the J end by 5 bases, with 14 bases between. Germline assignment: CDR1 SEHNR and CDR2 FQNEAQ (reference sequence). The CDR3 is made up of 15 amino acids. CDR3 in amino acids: CASSLVGRGVTEAFF. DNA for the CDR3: TGTGCCAGCAGCTTAGTAGGTAGAGGAGTGACTGAAGCTTTCTTT.

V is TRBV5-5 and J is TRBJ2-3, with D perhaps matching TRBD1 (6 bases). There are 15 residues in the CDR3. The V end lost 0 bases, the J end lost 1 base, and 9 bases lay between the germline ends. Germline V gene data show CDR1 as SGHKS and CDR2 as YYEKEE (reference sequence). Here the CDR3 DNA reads TGTGCCAGCAGCTTGGGTTGGGGGCGCACAGATACGCAGTATTTT. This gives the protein CASSLGWGRTDTQYF.

The CDR3: CASSTGHNTGELFF. CDR3 bases: TGTGCCAGCAGTACAGGTCATAACACCGGGGAGCTGTTTTTT. The V gene is TRBV6-6, the J gene TRBJ2-2, with D possibly being TRBD1 (5 bases). CDR1 is MNHNY and CDR2 is SVGAGI in the germline V gene (reference sequence). The CDR3 has 14 residues. Trimming shortened V by 5 bases and J by 2 bases, and 9 bases separated the two germline ends.

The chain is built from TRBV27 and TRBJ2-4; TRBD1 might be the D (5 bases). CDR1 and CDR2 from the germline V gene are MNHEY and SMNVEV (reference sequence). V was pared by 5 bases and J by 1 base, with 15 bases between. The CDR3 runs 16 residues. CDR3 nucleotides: TGTGCCAGCAGTGACCCTAGGGGCCGCGCCAAAAACATTCAGTACTTC. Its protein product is CASSDPRGRAKNIQYF.

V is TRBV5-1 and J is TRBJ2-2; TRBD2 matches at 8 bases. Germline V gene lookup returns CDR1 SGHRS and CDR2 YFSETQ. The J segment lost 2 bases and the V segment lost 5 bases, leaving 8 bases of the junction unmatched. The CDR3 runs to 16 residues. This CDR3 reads CASSDSRTSNTGELFF. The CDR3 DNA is TGCGCCAGCAGTGACTCCCGGACTAGCAACACCGGGGAGCTGTTTTTT.

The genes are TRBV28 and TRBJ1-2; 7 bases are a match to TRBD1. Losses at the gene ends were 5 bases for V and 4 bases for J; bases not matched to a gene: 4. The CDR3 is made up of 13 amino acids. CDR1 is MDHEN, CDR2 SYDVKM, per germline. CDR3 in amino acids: CASSVGQPYGYTF. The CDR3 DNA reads TGTGCCAGCAGTGTGGGACAGCCCTATGGCTACACCTTC.

The CDR3 nucleotides read TGTGCCAGCAGCCGCGCCGGACTAGACTTTTGGGAGACCCAGTACTTC. Translation gives CASSRAGLDFWETQYF. V gene TRBV27 combines with J gene TRBJ2-5; 7 bases line up with TRBD2. V was pared by 6 bases and J by 5 bases, with 15 bases of the junction left unmatched. The germline CDR1 and CDR2 sequences are MNHEY and SMNVEV (reference sequence). The CDR3 extends over 16 amino acids.

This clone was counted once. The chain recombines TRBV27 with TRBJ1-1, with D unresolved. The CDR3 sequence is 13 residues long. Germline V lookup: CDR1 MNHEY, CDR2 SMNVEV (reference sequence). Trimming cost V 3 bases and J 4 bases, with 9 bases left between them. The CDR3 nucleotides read TGTGCCAGCAGTTTTGGTGCAGTCACTGAAGCTTTCTTT. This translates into CASSFGAVTEAFF.

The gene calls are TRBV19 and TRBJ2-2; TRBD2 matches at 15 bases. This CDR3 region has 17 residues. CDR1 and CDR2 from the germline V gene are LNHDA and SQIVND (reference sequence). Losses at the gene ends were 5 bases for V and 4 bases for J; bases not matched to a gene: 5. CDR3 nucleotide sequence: TGTGCCAGTAGTGTGGGACTAGCGGGGGGCTTCACCGGGGAGCTGTTTTTT. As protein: CASSVGLAGGFTGELFF.

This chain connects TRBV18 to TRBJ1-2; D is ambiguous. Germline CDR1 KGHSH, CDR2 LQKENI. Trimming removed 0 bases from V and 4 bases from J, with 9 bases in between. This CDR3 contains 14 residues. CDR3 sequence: CASSPPWAAYGYTF. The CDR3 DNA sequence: TGTGCCAGCTCACCACCGTGGGCAGCCTATGGCTACACCTTC.

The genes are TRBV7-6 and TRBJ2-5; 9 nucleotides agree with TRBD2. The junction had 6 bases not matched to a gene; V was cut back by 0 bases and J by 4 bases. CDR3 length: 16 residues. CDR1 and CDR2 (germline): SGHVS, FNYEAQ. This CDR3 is CASSLASRGGGETQYF. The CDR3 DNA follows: TGTGCCAGCAGCTTAGCTTCGCGGGGGGGCGGAGAGACCCAGTACTTC.

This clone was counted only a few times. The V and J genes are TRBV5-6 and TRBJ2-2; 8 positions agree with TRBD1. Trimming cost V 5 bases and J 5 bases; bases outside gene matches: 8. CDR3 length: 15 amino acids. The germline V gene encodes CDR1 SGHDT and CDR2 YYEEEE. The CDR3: CASRNRQGITGELFF. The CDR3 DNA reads TGTGCCAGCAGAAATAGACAGGGGATAACCGGGGAGCTGTTTTTT.

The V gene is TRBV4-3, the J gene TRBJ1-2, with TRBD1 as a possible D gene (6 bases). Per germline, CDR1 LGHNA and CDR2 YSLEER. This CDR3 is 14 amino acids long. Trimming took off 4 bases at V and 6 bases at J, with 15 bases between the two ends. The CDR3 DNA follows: TGCGCCAGCAGCCGGGGGCTTCGAGTCGATGGCTACACCTTC. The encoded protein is CASSRGLRVDGYTF.

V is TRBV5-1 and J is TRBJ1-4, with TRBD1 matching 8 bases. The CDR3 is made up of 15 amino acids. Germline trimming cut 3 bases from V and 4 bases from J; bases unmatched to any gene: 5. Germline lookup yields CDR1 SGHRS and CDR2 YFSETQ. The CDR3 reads CASSSTGEINEKLFF. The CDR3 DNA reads TGCGCCAGCAGCTCGACAGGGGAAATTAATGAAAAACTGTTTTTT. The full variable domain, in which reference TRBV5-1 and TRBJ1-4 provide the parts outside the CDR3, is KAGVTQTPRYLIKTRGQQVTLSCSPISGHRSVSWYQQTPGQGLQFLFEYFSETQRNKGNFPGRFSGRQFSNSRSEMNVSTLELGDSALYLCASSSTGEINEKLFFGSGTQLSVL.

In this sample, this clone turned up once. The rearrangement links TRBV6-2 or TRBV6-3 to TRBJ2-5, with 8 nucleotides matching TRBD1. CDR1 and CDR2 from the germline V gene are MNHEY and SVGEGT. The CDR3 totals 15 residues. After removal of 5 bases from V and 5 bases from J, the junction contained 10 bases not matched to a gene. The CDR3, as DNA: TGTGCCAGCAGTCCCGGACAGGGTGATATGGAGACCCAGTACTTC. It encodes CASSPGQGDMETQYF.

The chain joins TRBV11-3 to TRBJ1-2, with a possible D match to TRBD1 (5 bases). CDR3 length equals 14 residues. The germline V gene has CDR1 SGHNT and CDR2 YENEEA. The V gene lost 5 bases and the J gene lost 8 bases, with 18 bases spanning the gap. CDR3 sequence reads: CASSPTGGTWGYTF. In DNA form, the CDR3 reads TGTGCCAGCAGCCCAACCGGAGGGACCTGGGGCTACACCTTC.

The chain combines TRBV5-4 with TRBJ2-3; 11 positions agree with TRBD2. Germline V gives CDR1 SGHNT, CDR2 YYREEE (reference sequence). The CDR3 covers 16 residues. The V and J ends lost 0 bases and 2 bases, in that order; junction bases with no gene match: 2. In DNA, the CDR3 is TGTGCCAGCAGCTTGGTAGCGGGGGGGGTCACAGATACGCAGTATTTT. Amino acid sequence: CASSLVAGGVTDTQYF.

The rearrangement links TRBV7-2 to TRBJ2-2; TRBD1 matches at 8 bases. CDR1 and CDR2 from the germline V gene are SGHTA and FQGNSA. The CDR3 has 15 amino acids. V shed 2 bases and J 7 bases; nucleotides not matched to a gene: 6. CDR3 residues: CASSLIAGGFGELFF. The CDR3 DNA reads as TGTGCCAGCAGCTTAATCGCAGGGGGCTTCGGGGAGCTGTTTTTT.

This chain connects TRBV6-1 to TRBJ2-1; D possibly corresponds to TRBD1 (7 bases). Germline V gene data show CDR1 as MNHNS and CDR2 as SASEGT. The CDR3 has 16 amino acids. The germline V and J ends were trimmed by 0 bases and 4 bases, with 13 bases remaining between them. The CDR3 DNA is TGTGCCAGCAGTGAAGCGCAGGGGGGCCCTTACAATGAGCAGTTCTTC. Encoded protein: CASSEAQGGPYNEQFF.

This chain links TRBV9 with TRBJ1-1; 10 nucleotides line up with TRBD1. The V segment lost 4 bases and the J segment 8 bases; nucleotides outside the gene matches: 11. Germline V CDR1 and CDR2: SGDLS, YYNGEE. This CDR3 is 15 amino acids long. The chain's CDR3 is CASSNPGTGEAEAFF. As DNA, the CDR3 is TGTGCCAGCAGCAACCCCGGGACAGGGGAGGCCGAAGCTTTCTTT.

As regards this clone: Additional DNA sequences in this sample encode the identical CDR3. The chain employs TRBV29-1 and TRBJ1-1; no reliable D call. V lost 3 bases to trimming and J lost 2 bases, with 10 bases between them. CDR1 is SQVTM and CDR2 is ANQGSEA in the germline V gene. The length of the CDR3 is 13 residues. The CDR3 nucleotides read TGCAGCGTTGACGAGGGCGCAAACACTGAAGCTTTCTTT. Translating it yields CSVDEGANTEAFF.